These 28 T cell receptor beta chains were sequenced from one sample in a study of blood T cell repertoires in COVID-19. Clones were sequenced by immunoSEQ multiplex PCR, and TCRdb holds only the in-frame ones, with some missing. This table holds about 270,000 clones, roughly 93% found once. Sequences were obtained from PBMCs or T cells enriched from blood (not recorded which). Source of these receptors: a woman aged 40 to 50 with acute COVID-19.

In DNA form, the CDR3 reads TGTGCCAGCAGCACGGCTAGCCTCACCGGGGAGCTGTTTTTT. This sequence encodes CASSTASLTGELFF. This chain joins TRBV9 and TRBJ2-2, with TRBD2 as a possible D gene (5 bases). From germline, CDR1 is SGDLS and CDR2 YYNGEE. The V gene lost 4 bases and the J gene lost 4 bases, with 11 bases spanning the gap. The CDR3 spans 14 residues.

Written as DNA, the CDR3 is TGTGCCAGCAGCTTTACAGGGAGCTCTGGGGCCAACGTCCTGACTTTC. This gives the protein CASSFTGSSGANVLTF. The rearrangement uses TRBV5-5 and TRBJ2-6; TRBD1 is a possible D gene (6 bases). Germline CDR1 reads SGHKS; CDR2 reads YYEKEE (reference sequence). This CDR3 is built from 16 residues. V lost 2 bases to trimming and J lost 0 bases, with 9 bases between them.

This chain uses TRBV19 with TRBJ1-2; no reliable D call. Germline values: CDR1 LNHDA, CDR2 SQIVND (reference sequence). CDR3 size: 13 residues. V was pared by 3 bases and J by 12 bases, with 17 bases between. In DNA form, the CDR3 reads TGTGCCAGTAGTATCCGACCCGCTGAGGGCCACACCTTC. Its translation: CASSIRPAEGHTF. The variable domain in full, completed from reference TRBV19 and TRBJ1-2, reads DGGITQSPKYLFRKEGQNVTLSCEQNLNHDAMYWYRQDPGQGLRLIYYSQIVNDFQKGDIAEGYSVSREKKESFPLTVTSAQKNPTAFYLCASSIRPAEGHTFGSGTRLTVV.

The rearrangement uses TRBV5-1 and TRBJ2-7; TRBD1 is a possible D gene (6 bases). Germline V gives CDR1 SGHRS, CDR2 YFSETQ. V dropped 3 bases and J dropped 4 bases, with 8 bases sitting between them. This CDR3 has 12 amino acids. This CDR3 reads CASSSDSYEQYF. The DNA of the CDR3 is TGCGCCAGCAGCTCGGACAGTTACGAGCAGTACTTC.

V gene TRBV11-3 combines with J gene TRBJ2-1, with a possible D match to TRBD1 (5 bases). The CDR3 runs 16 residues. Germline V gene lookup returns CDR1 SGHNT and CDR2 YENEEA. V was trimmed by 3 bases and J by 2 bases, leaving 14 bases between them. The CDR3 nucleotides read TGTGCCAGCAGCTTGTCCCTAGTGGACACCTACAATGAGCAGTTCTTC. It encodes CASSLSLVDTYNEQFF.

This chain joins TRBV11-2 and TRBJ2-2; a weak D match, TRBD1 (7 bases). Germline V lookup: CDR1 SGHAT, CDR2 FQNNGV. Trimming cost V 0 bases and J 3 bases, with 14 bases left between them. This CDR3 region has 17 residues. CDR3 nucleotide sequence: TGTGCCAGCAGCTTAGAACGGTTCAGGGGGGACACCGGGGAGCTGTTTTTT. It specifies CASSLERFRGDTGELFF. The whole variable domain, remainder taken from reference TRBV11-2 and TRBJ2-2, is EAGVAQSPRYKIIEKRQSVAFWCNPISGHATLYWYQQILGQGPKLLIQFQNNGVVDDSQLPKDRFSAERLKGVDSTLKIQPAKLEDSAVYLCASSLERFRGDTGELFFGEGSRLTVL.

The DNA of the CDR3 is TGTGCCAGTAGTGTCGGACAGGGGACCTTCATGAACACTGAAGCTTTCTTT. Amino acids: CASSVGQGTFMNTEAFF. The rearrangement joins TRBV19 to TRBJ1-1; 9 bases line up with TRBD1. Germline assignment: CDR1 LNHDA and CDR2 SQIVND (reference sequence). After removal of 5 bases from V and 0 bases from J, the junction contained 10 bases not matched to a gene. CDR3 length: 17 amino acids.

This chain joins TRBV7-9 and TRBJ2-5, with 12 bases aligning to TRBD2. The CDR3 sequence is 14 residues long. Per germline, CDR1 SEHNR and CDR2 FQNEAQ (reference sequence). After removal of 5 bases from V and 5 bases from J, the junction contained 3 bases not matched to a gene. The CDR3 DNA reads as TGTGCCAGCAGCCAGCTAGCGGGGGGGGAGACCCAGTACTTC. It yields the protein CASSQLAGGETQYF.

The gene calls are TRBV19 and TRBJ2-3; 9 nucleotides line up with TRBD1. CDR1 is LNHDA and CDR2 is SQIVND in the germline V gene (reference sequence). This CDR3 is built from 15 residues. V was clipped by 4 bases and J by 7 bases; unmatched bases: 9. CDR3 residues: CASSTVPGQGNTQYF. Written as DNA, the CDR3 is TGTGCCAGTAGTACTGTCCCGGGACAGGGAAATACGCAGTATTTT. Supplemented by reference TRBV19 and TRBJ2-3, the full variable domain reads DGGITQSPKYLFRKEGQNVTLSCEQNLNHDAMYWYRQDPGQGLRLIYYSQIVNDFQKGDIAEGYSVSREKKESFPLTVTSAQKNPTAFYLCASSTVPGQGNTQYFGPGTRLTVL.

V and J are TRBV19 and TRBJ1-1; D unresolved. The CDR3 extends over 14 amino acids. V lost 4 bases to trimming and J lost 2 bases, with 11 bases between them. From germline, CDR1 is LNHDA and CDR2 SQIVND (reference sequence). This CDR3 is CASSTKTRNTEAFF. CDR3 DNA: TGTGCCAGTAGTACTAAGACACGAAACACTGAAGCTTTCTTT.

The genes are TRBV5-1 and TRBJ1-1; TRBD1 might be the D (5 bases). Germline V gene lookup returns CDR1 SGHRS and CDR2 YFSETQ. The V and J ends lost 1 base and 5 bases respectively, with 12 bases between them. This CDR3 region has 14 residues. In DNA form, the CDR3 reads TGCGCCAGCAGCTTGCGGCAGGGTAATACTGAAGCTTTCTTT. Encoded protein: CASSLRQGNTEAFF.

Here the CDR3 DNA reads TGTGCCACCAGTGATTTCAGGGGCCATGAGCAGTTCTTC. Protein sequence: CATSDFRGHEQFF. This rearrangement joins TRBV24-1 to TRBJ2-1, with D tentatively TRBD1 (6 bases). The V end lost 1 base, the J end lost 8 bases, and 8 bases lay between the germline ends. The CDR3 extends over 13 amino acids. Germline assignment: CDR1 KGHDR and CDR2 SFDVKD.

This rearrangement joins TRBV5-1 to TRBJ1-1; D remains ambiguous. The CDR3 spans 13 residues. Germline V gene sequence: CDR1 SGHRS, CDR2 YFSETQ. V lost 1 base and J 3 bases, leaving 7 bases between the germline ends. CDR3 DNA: TGCGCCAGCAGCTTGAACGGGGACACTGAAGCTTTCTTT. Amino acids: CASSLNGDTEAFF.

The chain employs TRBV5-1 and TRBJ1-1, with D perhaps matching TRBD1 (5 bases). The germline V gene encodes CDR1 SGHRS and CDR2 YFSETQ. V gave up 5 bases and J gave up 1 base, with 9 bases separating them. The CDR3 has 13 residues. CDR3 region: CASRGEENTEAFF. CDR3 nucleotide sequence: TGCGCCAGCAGAGGGGAAGAGAACACTGAAGCTTTCTTT.

The V call is TRBV5-4, the J call TRBJ2-3; D might be TRBD2 (7 bases). V lost 4 bases to trimming and J lost 5 bases, with 14 bases between them. The CDR3 contains 14 residues. The germline V gene has CDR1 SGHNT and CDR2 YYREEE (reference sequence). The CDR3 sequence: CASSPGGGRDTQYF. CDR3 nucleotides: TGTGCCAGCAGCCCTGGCGGGGGCAGAGATACGCAGTATTTT.

This chain links TRBV7-2 with TRBJ1-2; unclear D gene. Germline values: CDR1 SGHTA, CDR2 FQGNSA. With 5 bases removed from V and 2 bases from J, the gap between germline ends came to 12 bases. The CDR3 contains 14 residues. CDR3 residues: CASSPNTGNYGYTF. CDR3 DNA sequence: TGTGCCAGCAGCCCGAATACCGGGAACTATGGCTACACCTTC.

The rearrangement joins TRBV14 to TRBJ2-7; unclear D gene. In germline, CDR1 is SGHDN, CDR2 FVKESK. CDR3 length equals 11 residues. V was trimmed by 3 bases and J by 4 bases, leaving 4 bases between them. The CDR3 here is CASSHTYEQYF. CDR3 nucleotide sequence: TGTGCCAGCAGCCACACATACGAGCAGTACTTC.

This clone was detected only once. The chain joins TRBV6-5 to TRBJ2-7, with 9 bases lining up with TRBD2. Germline CDR1 and CDR2: MNHEY and SVGAGI. This CDR3 region has 14 residues. V shed 6 bases and J 4 bases; nucleotides not matched to a gene: 7. CDR3 in DNA: TGTGCCAGCAGCTCGGGACTAGCTGGATACGAGCAGTACTTC. Translated: CASSSGLAGYEQYF.

The count of this clone is one. The chain recombines TRBV7-9 with TRBJ1-1, with no clear D. The CDR3 length is 13 residues. Trimming removed 6 bases at V and 6 bases at J, with 14 bases between. From germline, CDR1 is SEHNR and CDR2 FQNEAQ (reference sequence). CDR3 sequence reads: CASRIGGGAEAFF. CDR3 bases: TGTGCCAGCAGAATAGGCGGAGGCGCTGAAGCTTTCTTT.

This clone is a singleton in its sample. This chain's CDR3 is CASSTIPGLAGFWDTDYNEQFF. CDR3 DNA sequence: TGTGCCAGCAGCACTATCCCGGGACTAGCGGGTTTCTGGGACACCGACTACAATGAGCAGTTCTTC. V gene TRBV2 combines with J gene TRBJ2-1; TRBD2 agrees at 12 bases. The CDR3 spans 22 residues. The germline gives CDR1 SNHLY, CDR2 FYNNEI. V was pared by 6 bases and J by 3 bases, with 24 bases of the junction left unmatched.

This chain joins TRBV9 and TRBJ1-6, with 7 bases fitting TRBD1. Germline V gives CDR1 SGDLS, CDR2 YYNGEE. The CDR3 extends over 18 amino acids. V lost 0 bases and J lost 2; bases outside the gene matches: 8. The CDR3 reads CASSVDPIGTAYNSPLHF. The CDR3 DNA is TGTGCCAGCAGCGTAGACCCAATAGGGACAGCCTATAATTCACCCCTCCACTTT.

The V gene is TRBV7-9, the J gene TRBJ1-5, with D tentatively TRBD1 (5 bases). The germline V and J ends were trimmed by 10 bases and 4 bases, with 14 bases remaining between them. CDR3 length: 13 amino acids. Germline lookup yields CDR1 SEHNR and CDR2 FQNEAQ (reference sequence). The DNA of the CDR3 is TGTGCCATCTCTACAGGCCGTAATCAGCCCCAGCATTTT. It codes for CAISTGRNQPQHF.

The chain has TRBV25-1 and TRBJ1-2; D is undetermined. Germline V lookup: CDR1 MGHDK, CDR2 SYGVNS. V was clipped by 8 bases and J by 1 base, with 5 bases between them. The length of the CDR3 is 11 residues. In DNA form, the CDR3 reads TGTGCCAGCTACGGTAACTATGGCTACACCTTC. Encoded protein: CASYGNYGYTF.

This clone came up once. The genes are TRBV19 and TRBJ2-4; 15 nucleotides match TRBD2. The germline CDR1 and CDR2 sequences are LNHDA and SQIVND (reference sequence). Trimming removed 3 bases from V and 0 bases from J; junction bases left unmatched: 3. The CDR3 runs to 18 residues. CDR3 nucleotides: TGTGCCAGTAGTATCGGACTAGCGGGAGGGATAGCCAAAAACATTCAGTACTTC. Its protein product is CASSIGLAGGIAKNIQYF.

This clone was recorded only once. V usage is TRBV5-1 and J usage is TRBJ2-2; tentative D call: TRBD2 (6 bases). The V and J ends lost 4 bases and 9 bases respectively, with 16 bases between them. From germline, CDR1 is SGHRS and CDR2 YFSETQ. The CDR3 runs 14 residues. This CDR3 reads CASSPGTPIRELFF. The CDR3 DNA reads TGCGCCAGCAGCCCGGGGACTCCCATCCGGGAGCTGTTTTTT.

The V gene is TRBV2, the J gene TRBJ1-5; tentative D call: TRBD1 (5 bases). In germline, CDR1 is SNHLY, CDR2 FYNNEI. The CDR3 is 13 residues long. V shed 8 bases and J shed 3 bases, with 11 bases lying between them. In nucleotides, the CDR3 is TGTGCCAGCCACCAGGGTACCAATCAGCCCCAGCATTTT. Its protein product is CASHQGTNQPQHF. Together with reference TRBV2 and TRBJ1-5, the CDR3 gives the full variable domain: EPEVTQTPSHQVTQMGQEVILRCVPISNHLYFYWYRQILGQKVEFLVSFYNNEISEKSEIFDDQFSVERPDGSNFTLKIRSTKLEDSAMYFCASHQGTNQPQHFGDGTRLSIL.

The rearrangement joins TRBV15 to TRBJ1-1; the D gene is possibly TRBD1 (5 bases). Trimming removed 0 bases from V and 0 bases from J, with 17 bases in between. The CDR3 loop spans 18 amino acids. Germline lookup yields CDR1 LNHNV and CDR2 YYDKDF (reference sequence). The CDR3 bases are TGTGCCACCAGCAGAGATCACGGGGGTTCACGAGTGAACACTGAAGCTTTCTTT. It translates to CATSRDHGGSRVNTEAFF.

The chain joins TRBV28 to TRBJ1-2, with D perhaps TRBD1 (5 bases). Germline V lookup: CDR1 MDHEN, CDR2 SYDVKM. The CDR3 runs 14 residues. Deletions cut 2 bases from V and 4 bases from J, with 11 bases between. CDR3 amino acids: CASSLRGGGYGYTF. CDR3 in DNA: TGTGCCAGCAGTTTACGGGGGGGAGGCTATGGCTACACCTTC.